Below, one TCR beta chain is given with its context. The antigen this receptor binds is unknown. No clone much larger than this one lies a single base away; base qualities are absent. These data are taken from a study of blood T cell repertoires in COVID-19 (dated by TCRdb to 2018 to 2021). About the study as a whole: Samples covering the acute and convalescent phases of COVID-19 were provided by collaborators in the United States, Italy and Spain. The prospective study material was composed of cDNA or gDNA derived from T cells, B-cell-depleted T cells, or PBMCs. Subjects who had been exposed to COVID-19, were actively infected with it, or had recovered from it provided the deeply sampled blood TCRbeta repertoires that made up the dataset. The repertoires were made available in a free public database intended to serve as a resource for research on the immune response to SARS-CoV-2. The samples were drawn from the first 160 participants of the ongoing ImmuneRACE study and from more than 1,000 subjects provided by 6 global collaborators. The sample metadata nearly always contained a de-identified subject ID, COVID-19 status, age in years and sex. Where HLA class I and class II types were available, the types were taken from metadata supplied by the sample provider, not from assay-based typing.

The full study reports these points: The quantity of clinical and demographic metadata differed by source and by participant and was supplied without curation.

The collaborating institutions used their own protocols to collect whole blood in K2EDTA tubes. For TCRbeta analysis, collaborators shipped samples as frozen whole blood, isolated PBMCs, or DNA extracted from either of those sample types. TCRbeta CDR3 regions were amplified from genomic DNA using the immunoSEQ Assay, a bias-controlled multiplex PCR. Per the original workflow: The number of nucleated cells in each sample was estimated by amplification of reference gene primers within the assay. To quantify the absolute abundance of each unique TCRbeta CDR3 rearrangement, sequence reads were collapsed and filtered. For each sample, productive Simpson clonality was calculated by taking the square root of Simpson's diversity index across productive rearrangements. TCRdb took over this immuneACCESS table, retaining in-frame rearrangements with V and J assigned. Such tables are incomplete; in checked studies, under half of the missing clones stem from an unresolved V gene, and the remainder is unexplained. That table supplies the V and J calls and clone size; D and trimming were determined from the DNA. The sample records tens of thousands of clones, roughly 84% of which are singletons. 25% to 30% of the sample is held by the ten biggest clonotypes.

Counted from cysteine to phenylalanine, this CDR3 has 15 amino acids. The only DNA kept is the CDR3, 45 bases in frame from the first base. V is pruned by 4 bases and J by 0 bases, leaving 3 bases of the junction without a gene match. The germline V gene encodes CDR1 SGHRS and CDR2 YFSETQ. Sequencing was carried out using peripheral blood. The TCR was taken from a human donor in a cohort sampled during active COVID-19. The sequence joins TRBV5-1 to TRBJ2-1; TRBD2 lines up with 8 middle nucleotides. The DNA reads as follows: TGCGCCAGCAGCCAGCGGGGGAGCTCCTACAATGAGCAGTTCTTC. It codes for CASSQRGSSYNEQFF.